The T cell receptor (beta chain) described here comes from a study of siplizumab effects on memory and regulatory T cells. Study observations and caveats: For siplizumab cultures, the suppressive function of their proliferating Tregs was not confirmed. Versus around 25% in controls, the mappable alloreactive CD4+ clones averaged roughly 69% Treg-derived with siplizumab.

This CDR3 has 15 residues. Trimming at V came to 0 bases and at J to 6 bases, leaving 7 bases not matched to a gene. The table came from immunoSEQ multiplex PCR; TCRdb's copy has only in-frame clones and leaves some out. Of about 100,000 clones listed, roughly 93% are singletons. With respect to this clone: No antigen is known for it.

Sequencing was performed on non-Treg CD4+ T cells sorted from blood. This TCR derives from a human donor in good health. This chain links TRBV23-1 with TRBJ1-2; 7 bases align to TRBD1. TRBV23-1 counts as an open reading frame of uncertain function. This chain's CDR3 is CASSQSTGCGDGYTF. The CDR3 DNA reads as TGCGCCAGCAGTCAATCGACAGGGTGTGGAGATGGCTACACCTTC.